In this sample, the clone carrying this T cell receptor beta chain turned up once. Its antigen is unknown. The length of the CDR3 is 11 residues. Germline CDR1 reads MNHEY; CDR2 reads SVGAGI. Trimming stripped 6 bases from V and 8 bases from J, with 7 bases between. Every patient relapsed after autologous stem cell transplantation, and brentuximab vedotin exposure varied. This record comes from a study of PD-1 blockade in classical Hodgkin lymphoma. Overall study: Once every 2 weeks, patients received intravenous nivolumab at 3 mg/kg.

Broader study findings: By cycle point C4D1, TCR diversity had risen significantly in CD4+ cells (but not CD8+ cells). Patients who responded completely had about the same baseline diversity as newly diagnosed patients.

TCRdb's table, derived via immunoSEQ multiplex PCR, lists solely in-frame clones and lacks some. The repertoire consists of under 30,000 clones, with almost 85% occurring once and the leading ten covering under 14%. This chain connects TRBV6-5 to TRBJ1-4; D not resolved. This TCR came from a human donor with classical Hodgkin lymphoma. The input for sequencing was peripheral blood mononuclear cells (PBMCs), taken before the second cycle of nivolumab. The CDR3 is CASSEGEKLFF. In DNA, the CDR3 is TGTGCCAGCAGCGAAGGAGAAAAACTGTTTTTT.